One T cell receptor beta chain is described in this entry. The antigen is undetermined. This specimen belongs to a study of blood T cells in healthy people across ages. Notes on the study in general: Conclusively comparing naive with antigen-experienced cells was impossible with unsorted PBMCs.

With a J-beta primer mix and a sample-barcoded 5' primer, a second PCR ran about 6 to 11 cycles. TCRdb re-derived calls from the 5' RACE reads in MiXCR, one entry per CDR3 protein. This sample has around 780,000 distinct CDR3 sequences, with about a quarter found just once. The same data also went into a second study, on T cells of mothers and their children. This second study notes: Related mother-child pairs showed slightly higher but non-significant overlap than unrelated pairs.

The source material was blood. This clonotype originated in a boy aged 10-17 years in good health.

CDR3 sequence: CASSQNRVSETQYF. The DNA of the CDR3 is TGCGCCAGCAGCCAAAACAGGGTCTCGGAGACCCAGTACTTC. V usage is TRBV4-1 and J usage is TRBJ2-7, with a possible D match to TRBD1 (6 bases). With the DNA end fitting TRBJ2-5 better, the J assignment may be wrong. The germline CDR1 and CDR2 sequences are MGHRA and YSYEKL. The CDR3 has 14 residues.